A selection of T cell receptor beta chains follows, all from one sample in a study of shared clonotypes between healthy human individuals. The data were produced by immunoSEQ multiplex PCR, yet TCRdb's version contains in-frame clones alone and is incomplete. The sample holds about 2 million clones, around 96% seen once. The sample was naive CD8+ T cells sorted from blood. The origin of the receptors is a young man in good health. Each CDR3 is given without its conserved first and last residue. D genes are given only for firm matches.

CDR3 protein,V gene,D gene
AWSAGAAENIQY,TRBV30,.
ASSWGTSGITDEQF,TRBV19,TRBD2
ASSLGQGITYEQY,TRBV5-1,TRBD1
ASSFTESSYNSPLH,TRBV27,.
ASSQGQEDEKLF,TRBV4-1,.
ASSFISSYNEQF,TRBV27,.
ASSSQENTEAF,TRBV13,.
ASQSETANTGELF,TRBV2,.
ASSHPDRGENTQY,TRBV5-1,TRBD1
ASSLTLSWNSPLH,TRBV5-6,.
ATSRGTGWEQY,TRBV15,TRBD1
ASSPPIQGLSGNTIY,TRBV18,.
ASSPKVPGQGIEETQY,TRBV11-1,TRBD1
ASSATSSSYEQY,TRBV27,.
ASSLSEAGGPFPYNEQF,TRBV7-9,TRBD2
ASSLDFGDLNTEAF,TRBV7-8,.
ASSVDSTGGTEAF,TRBV9,.
ASSYAGGRTEAF,TRBV6-5,TRBD1
ASSLAPSEQY,TRBV7-9,.
ASSVDVGYNEQF,TRBV9,.
ASSLWGAGFTEAF,TRBV5-6,.
ASSMNRETEAF,TRBV19,.
ASSQGLAGGLYEQY,TRBV4-1,TRBD2
ASSLAGGPGYEQY,TRBV27,TRBD2
ASSQGPGTGTGYT,TRBV4-1,TRBD1
ASGMQETQY,TRBV10-3,.
ASSLRTANTEAF,TRBV28,.
ASIQTDPVRDTQY,TRBV6-1,.
ASSPALGLESYEQY,TRBV11-2,.
ASSWTGQGNPHGYT,TRBV5-1,TRBD1
ASSYLLREGYT,TRBV6-5,.
ASSYTGGTQY,TRBV6-5,.